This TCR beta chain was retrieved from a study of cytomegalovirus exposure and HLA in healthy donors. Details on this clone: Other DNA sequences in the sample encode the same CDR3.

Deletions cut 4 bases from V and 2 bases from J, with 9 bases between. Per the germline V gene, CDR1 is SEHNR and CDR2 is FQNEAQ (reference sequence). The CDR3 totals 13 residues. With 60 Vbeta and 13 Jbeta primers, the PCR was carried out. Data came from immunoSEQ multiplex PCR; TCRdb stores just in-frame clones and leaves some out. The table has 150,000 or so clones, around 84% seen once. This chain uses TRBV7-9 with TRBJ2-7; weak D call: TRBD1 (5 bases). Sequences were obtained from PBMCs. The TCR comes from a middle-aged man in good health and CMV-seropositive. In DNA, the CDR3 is TGTGCCAGCAGCTCCCAGGGCCCCTACGAGCAGTACTTC. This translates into CASSSQGPYEQYF.